The clone carrying this T cell receptor (beta chain) has just a few counts. No antigen is known for it. The data were taken from a study of T cells in Graves' hyperthyroidism and ophthalmopathy. This CDR3 spans 15 amino acids. V was pared by 5 bases and J by 2 bases, with 6 bases of the junction left unmatched. From RNA transcripts, TCR beta CDR3 regions were amplified. When the TCR CDR3 underwent first-round RT-PCR, the HTBI primer set was used. TCRdb fed the multiplex PCR reads into MiXCR, producing one record per CDR3 protein. The data contain roughly 240,000 distinct CDR3 sequences, about a sixth of them seen just once; the ten biggest clones take up around 30%. General study results and limits: Ophthalmopathy was distinguished from stable hyperthyroidism by 13 V-J signatures. Model-based prediction identified ophthalmopathy a median approximately 6.2 months prior to its onset. Most thyroid clonotypes expanded above 0.001 were also detected in blood.

The sequenced material came from blood. V usage is TRBV12-3 or TRBV12-4 and J usage is TRBJ1-2, with TRBD1 matching 9 bases. This receptor was obtained from a young woman with Graves' ophthalmopathy. CDR3 sequence reads: CASSPSGTGNYGYTF. The CDR3 region has the DNA TGTGCCAGCAGTCCGTCCGGGACAGGGAACTATGGCTACACCTTC.